Listed below are T cell receptor beta chains from one sample, sequenced in a study of T cell repertoires in cytomegalovirus infection. TCRdb fed the reads into MiXCR, producing one record per CDR3 protein. The table lists approximately 490,000 distinct CDR3 sequences, 11% of them singletons. What was sequenced was PBMCs. Receptor source: a human donor in good health (CMV status not recorded). Some clones in this sample may be carry-over from other donors' samples. Both conserved end residues are part of each CDR3. Each record gives: J gene, V gene, D gene, clone size, CDR3 protein, CDR3 DNA. A D gene is named only where the DNA matches it firmly. The size field is filled for only some rows; it gives once, few, many or a size class.

TRBJ1-6 TRBV5-6 - many CASSRGNISPLHF TGTGCCAGCTCCCGGGGTAACATCTCACCCCTCCACTTT
TRBJ2-3 TRBV15 TRBD2 - CATSRDGTTTDTQYF TGTGCCACCAGCAGAGATGGGACTACTACAGATACGCAGTATTTT
TRBJ2-3 TRBV5-1 TRBD2 - CASSLEASGRTDTQYF TGCGCCAGCAGCTTGGAGGCTAGCGGACGCACAGATACGCAGTATTTT
TRBJ2-2 TRBV20-1 TRBD1 few CSAYIQGSGELFF TGCAGTGCTTATATACAGGGGTCCGGGGAGCTGTTTTTT
TRBJ2-7 TRBV9 - few CASSVQGGPYEQYF TGTGCCAGCAGCGTACAGGGGGGGCCCTACGAGCAGTACTTC
TRBJ1-6 TRBV6-1 - many CASSRDSGNSPLHF TGTGCCAGCAGCCGTGACAGCGGAAATTCACCCCTCCACTTT
TRBJ1-2 TRBV3-1 - few CASSQDLNGNGYTF TGTGCCAGCAGCCAAGATTTGAATGGGAATGGCTACACCTTC
TRBJ2-6 TRBV6-5 - many CASSYGRGSGANVLTF TGTGCCAGCAGTTACGGCCGGGGCTCTGGGGCCAACGTCCTGACTTTC
TRBJ2-1 TRBV7-8 TRBD2 many CASSERLAGGPGNEQFF TGTGCCAGCAGCGAGCGACTAGCGGGAGGGCCGGGCAATGAGCAGTTCTTC
TRBJ1-6 TRBV7-3 - many CASRDGHSNSPLHF TGTGCCAGCAGAGATGGGCACTCGAATTCACCCCTCCACTTT